Only a few counts were recorded for the clone carrying this TCR beta chain. The TCRbeta library incorporated unique molecular identifiers. TCRdb processed the PCR reads anew with MiXCR; each CDR3 protein has one entry. The sample shows fewer than 700,000 distinct CDR3 sequences, roughly 13% of them seen only once. This specimen comes from a study of T-cell reconstitution after alpha-beta-depleted transplantation in children. Germline CDR1 SEHNR, CDR2 FQNEAQ (reference sequence). Trimming took off 2 bases at V and 0 bases at J, with 12 bases between the two ends. The CDR3 has 16 residues. The receptor was isolated from a male patient under 18 who had a stem cell transplant for acute myeloid leukemia, so the T cells may come from the graft donor. The sequencing here drew on PBMCs, mostly from graft donor cells, taken 360 days after TCRalphabeta/CD19-depleted stem cell transplant. V and J are TRBV7-9 and TRBJ2-3; D remains unclear. CDR3 sequence (DNA): TGTGCCAGCAGCTTATTTCAGGATCTGAGCACAGATACGCAGTATTTT. Its protein product is CASSLFQDLSTDTQYF.